This T cell receptor beta chain was found in a study of identical twins. From germline, CDR1 is LGHDT and CDR2 YNNKEL (reference sequence). V lost 0 bases, J lost 0 bases, and 15 bases lay in between. The CDR3 loop spans 17 amino acids. Using its own MiXCR run on the 5' RACE reads, TCRdb lists one record per CDR3 protein. The sample yields roughly 770,000 distinct CDR3 sequences, roughly 20% seen once. This clonotype has just a few counts. These records were also assigned to another study, of T cells expressing NK-cell markers.

The chain carries TRBV3-1 and TRBJ2-7; D perhaps matches TRBD1 (6 bases). The TCR originated in a woman between 18 and 29 years old in good health. Sequencing was done on a sample of PBMCs. The CDR3 region is CASSQDLSEGDSYEQYF. The CDR3 DNA reads as TGTGCCAGCAGCCAAGATCTGTCAGAGGGGGACTCCTACGAGCAGTACTTC.